This T cell receptor (beta chain) originates from a study of blood T cell repertoires in COVID-19. Background on the study: Some COVID-19 samples were acute and others convalescent; all came from the United States, Italy and Spain. Sources were T cells, B-cell-depleted T cells, or PBMCs; the material itself was cDNA or gDNA.

Source study methods: Counts of nucleated cells, estimated from reference gene primer amplification, were obtained. Produced via immunoSEQ multiplex PCR; TCRdb's table is partial and in-frame only. V and J calls and clone size are those listed in that table; D and trimming were worked out from the DNA. The table has 150,000 or so clones, 82% seen once. This clone was seen only once. This CDR3 is built from 16 residues. After removal of 0 bases from V and 1 base from J, the junction contained 5 bases not matched to a gene. Germline loops: CDR1 SGHTA, CDR2 FQGNSA. This sequence joins TRBV7-2 and TRBJ2-5, with 7 nucleotides matching TRBD1. The TCR originated in a woman aged 70-85 years with acute or convalescent COVID-19. The sample taken for sequencing was peripheral blood. The CDR3 reads CASSLASQGIQETQYF. CDR3 DNA sequence: TGTGCCAGCAGCTTAGCTTCACAGGGGATCCAAGAGACCCAGTACTTC.